Listed below are T cell receptor beta chains from one sample, sequenced in a study of blood T cells in healthy people across ages. TCRdb used MiXCR to reprocess the 5' RACE reads, holding one entry per CDR3 protein. The table has just under 900,000 distinct CDR3 sequences, 25% to 35% seen once. The sample was blood. The receptors stem from an elderly woman in good health. Both conserved end residues are part of each CDR3. The order of the fields is V gene, J gene, clone size, D gene, CDR3 protein, CDR3 DNA. The D gene is left open where the match is weak. Size is omitted from some rows. Given values are once, few, many or a class for expanded clones.

>TRBV7-8|TRBJ2-2|many|NA
CASSLERGQVAGELFF
TGTGCCAGCAGCTTAGAAAGGGGCCAGGTCGCCGGGGAGCTGTTTTTT
>TRBV6-1|TRBJ1-5|many|TRBD1
CASSETLGGQPQHF
TGTGCCAGCAGTGAAACTTTAGGGGGCCAGCCCCAGCATTTT
>TRBV7-9|TRBJ2-1|many|TRBD1
CASSSTGGFYNEQFF
TGTGCCAGCAGCTCAACAGGGGGCTTTTACAATGAGCAGTTCTTC
>TRBV7-2|TRBJ2-5|many|TRBD2
CASSLGAGGRQETQYF
TGTGCCAGCAGCTTAGGGGCGGGGGGGCGCCAAGAGACCCAGTACTTC
>TRBV29-1|TRBJ2-1|many|TRBD1
CSVTKTGGARNEQFF
TGCAGCGTGACAAAGACAGGGGGCGCAAGGAATGAGCAGTTCTTC
>TRBV7-9|TRBJ2-3|few|TRBD2
CASSLSTSGGYF
TGTGCCAGCAGCTTATCGACTAGCGGGGGGTATTTT
>TRBV15|TRBJ1-2|many|TRBD1
CATRDRGQTTYGYTF
TGTGCCACCAGGGACAGGGGGCAAACGACCTATGGCTACACCTTC
>TRBV7-8|TRBJ2-2|NA|NA
CASGLAGMWELFF
TGTGCCAGCGGCTTAGCTGGAATGTGGGAGCTGTTTTTT
>TRBV20-1|TRBJ1-2|many|TRBD1
CSARIPTGSSYGYTF
TGCAGTGCTAGGATACCGACAGGGTCGAGCTATGGCTACACCTTC
>TRBV20-1|TRBJ2-7|many|TRBD1
CSARPLTGAVAYEQYF
TGCAGTGCTAGACCACTCACAGGGGCTGTTGCCTACGAGCAGTACTTC
>TRBV6-6|TRBJ2-7|few|TRBD2
CASRLTSGRYNEQYF
TGTGCCAGCAGACTCACTAGCGGGAGATACAATGAGCAGTACTTC
>TRBV27|TRBJ2-6|many|NA
CASSLFGTGANVLTF
TGTGCCAGCAGTTTATTTGGGACTGGGGCCAACGTCCTGACTTTC
>TRBV12-3/TRBV12-4|TRBJ2-7|NA|TRBD2
CASSLIAGVSYEQYF
TGTGCCAGCAGTTTGATAGCGGGAGTGTCCTACGAGCAGTACTTC
>TRBV20-1|TRBJ1-4|NA|TRBD1
CSARDGTVNEKLFF
TGCAGTGCTAGAGATGGGACAGTGAATGAAAAACTGTTTTTT
>TRBV5-1|TRBJ2-5|NA|TRBD2
CASSLKTSGGASRQETQYF
TGCGCCAGCAGCTTGAAAACTAGCGGGGGGGCCTCACGTCAAGAGACCCAGTACTTC
>TRBV30|TRBJ1-1|NA|NA
CAWSDTDSLWAEAFF
TGTGCCTGGAGTGACACCGACAGTCTATGGGCTGAAGCTTTCTTT
>TRBV9|TRBJ1-2|NA|TRBD1
CTSSDGGAGGSSGYTF
TGTACCAGCAGCGACGGAGGGGCAGGGGGATCGAGTGGCTACACCTTC
>TRBV12-3/TRBV12-4|TRBJ2-1|NA|TRBD2
CASSFPGTIVAQFF
TGTGCCAGCAGTTTCCCCGGGACTATAGTTGCTCAGTTCTTC
>TRBV9|TRBJ1-6|NA|NA
CASSKTGGGNYNSPLHF
TGTGCCAGCAGCAAAACGGGAGGGGGTAACTATAATTCACCCCTCCACTTT
>TRBV24-1|TRBJ1-4|NA|TRBD1
CATSVGTGSEQLFF
TGTGCCACCAGTGTCGGGACAGGGTCCGAGCAACTGTTTTTT
>TRBV5-1|TRBJ2-7|many|NA
CASSMEADQSYEQYF
TGCGCCAGCAGCATGGAGGCAGACCAATCCTACGAGCAGTACTTC
>TRBV6-5|TRBJ2-6|NA|TRBD1
CASSSRRQGLSGANVLTF
TGTGCCAGCAGTTCTAGGAGACAGGGGCTCTCTGGGGCCAACGTCCTGACTTTC
>TRBV29-1|TRBJ2-7|once|TRBD2
CSVVLAGRTYEQYF
TGCAGCGTTGTACTAGCGGGTAGAACCTACGAGCAGTACTTC
>TRBV12-3/TRBV12-4|TRBJ2-3|few|NA
CASTYGVRTDTQYF
TGTGCCAGCACATATGGAGTGAGAACAGATACGCAGTATTTT
>TRBV15|TRBJ1-5|NA|NA
CATSRGVSNQPQHF
TGTGCCACCAGCAGAGGAGTTAGCAATCAGCCCCAGCATTTT
>TRBV5-1|TRBJ2-1|NA|NA
CASSWDRDHYNEQFF
TGCGCCAGCAGCTGGGACCGGGACCACTACAATGAGCAGTTCTTC
>TRBV30|TRBJ2-5|few|NA
CAWSVRWETQYF
TGTGCCTGGAGTGTCAGATGGGAGACCCAGTACTTC
>TRBV27|TRBJ2-7|many|NA
CASSLSSWGTSYEQYF
TGTGCCAGCAGTTTATCTAGCTGGGGGACCTCCTACGAGCAGTACTTC
>TRBV6-5|TRBJ1-2|many|TRBD1
CASSYTMTGGNYGYTF
TGTGCCAGCAGTTACACGATGACAGGGGGCAACTATGGCTACACCTTC
>TRBV7-6|TRBJ2-7|many|TRBD1
CASSLGTGLTYEQYF
TGTGCCAGCAGTCTTGGGACAGGGCTCACCTACGAGCAGTACTTC
>TRBV7-9|TRBJ2-1|many|NA
CASSLSGTVAYEQFF
TGTGCCAGCAGCTTATCCGGGACTGTTGCCTATGAGCAGTTCTTC
>TRBV5-8|TRBJ1-5|few|TRBD1
CASNVGGRLGNQPQHF
TGTGCCAGCAACGTAGGGGGCAGGCTGGGCAATCAGCCCCAGCATTTT
>TRBV6-6|TRBJ2-7|NA|TRBD2
CASSYSQSTSSYEQYF
TGTGCCAGCAGTTACTCGCAATCGACTAGCAGCTACGAGCAGTACTTC
>TRBV5-1|TRBJ2-3|NA|NA
CASSLAQDAQYF
TGCGCCAGCAGCTTGGCCCAAGATGCGCAGTATTTT
>TRBV6-2/TRBV6-3|TRBJ2-5|many|NA
CASSPVAETQYF
TGTGCCAGCAGCCCTGTCGCGGAGACCCAGTACTTC
>TRBV5-4|TRBJ2-5|many|NA
CASSAVQGVKETQYF
TGTGCCAGCAGCGCAGTACAGGGTGTGAAAGAGACCCAGTACTTC
>TRBV12-3/TRBV12-4|TRBJ2-3|many|NA
CASSLLGLVTDTQYF
TGTGCCAGCAGTTTATTGGGGCTAGTCACAGATACGCAGTATTTT
>TRBV20-1|TRBJ2-6|NA|NA
CSAHRTQSGANVLTF
TGCAGTGCCCACAGAACTCAATCTGGGGCCAACGTCCTGACTTTC
>TRBV28|TRBJ2-3|many|NA
CASSLPLTDTQYF
TGTGCCAGCAGCCTACCCCTCACGGATACGCAGTATTTT
>TRBV5-5|TRBJ2-7|once|TRBD1
CASSPTGGGYGQYF
TGTGCCAGCAGCCCCACAGGGGGCGGCTACGGGCAGTACTTC
>TRBV30|TRBJ2-7|few|NA
CAWSVVSAYEQYF
TGTGCCTGGAGTGTAGTGTCGGCCTACGAGCAGTACTTC
>TRBV7-2|TRBJ2-7|few|NA
CASSKGRLSYEQYF
TGTGCCAGCAGCAAGGGACGGCTCTCCTACGAGCAGTACTTC